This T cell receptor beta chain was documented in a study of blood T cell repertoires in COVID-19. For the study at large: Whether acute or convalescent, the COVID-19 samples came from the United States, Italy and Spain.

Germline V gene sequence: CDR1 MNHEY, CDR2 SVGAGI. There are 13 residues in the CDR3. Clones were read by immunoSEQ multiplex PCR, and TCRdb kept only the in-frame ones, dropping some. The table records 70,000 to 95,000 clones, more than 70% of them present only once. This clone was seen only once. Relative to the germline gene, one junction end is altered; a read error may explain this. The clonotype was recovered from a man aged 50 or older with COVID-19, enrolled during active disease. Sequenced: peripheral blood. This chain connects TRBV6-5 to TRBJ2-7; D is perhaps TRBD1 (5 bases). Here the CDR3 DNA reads TGTGCCGGCAGCCCAGGGATTTCCTACGAGCAGTACTTC. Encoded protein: CAGSPGISYEQYF.